The clone carrying this TCR beta chain turned up a few times. Antigen unknown. The data derive from a study of T-cell reconstitution after alpha-beta-depleted transplantation in children. CDR3 length: 14 residues. Germline CDR1 is DFQATT and CDR2 is SNEGSKA (reference sequence). Trimming took 3 bases from V and 5 from J; bases not matched to a gene: 7. General observations from the study: When one year had passed after transplant, most T-cell counts and diversity came from newly produced T cells. The study traced high day-60 TCRbeta diversity in some patients to surviving recipient T cells and thymic progenitors.

The TCRbeta library was prepared with unique molecular identifiers. TCRdb independently ran MiXCR on the PCR reads; one entry per CDR3 protein. Of some 50,000 distinct CDR3 sequences listed, around a tenth are singletons. The TCR was taken from a male patient between 2 and 9 years old who had a stem cell transplant for chronic granulomatous disease, so the T cells may come from the graft donor. Material: PBMCs, mostly from graft donor cells, obtained 60 days after TCRalphabeta/CD19-depleted stem cell transplant. The V gene is TRBV20-1, the J gene TRBJ2-5, with TRBD2 matching over 9 bases. The CDR3 is CSARAGGPSETQYF. CDR3 DNA sequence: TGCAGTGCTAGGGCGGGAGGGCCCTCGGAGACCCAGTACTTC.